The 27 T cell receptor beta chains in this list originate from one sample, sequenced in a study of T cells in Graves' hyperthyroidism and ophthalmopathy. There were TCR beta CDR3 regions amplified from RNA transcripts. A first-round RT-PCR of the TCR CDR3 used the HTBI primer set. Each CDR3 protein gets one entry after TCRdb re-called the multiplex PCR reads with MiXCR. The sample contains hundreds of thousands of distinct CDR3 sequences, roughly 40% of which appear only once. The sequenced sample was blood. The receptors originated from a man aged 18 to 30 with Graves' hyperthyroidism.

This chain connects TRBV2 to TRBJ2-3; no firm D call. Per the germline V gene, CDR1 is SNHLY and CDR2 is FYNNEI. This CDR3 comprises 14 residues. Trimming left V 8 bases short and J 0 bases short, with 12 bases between. In nucleotides, the CDR3 is TGTGCCAGCGGAAAAGACTCGAGCACAGATACGCAGTATTTT. Translated, it gives CASGKDSSTDTQYF.

The chain recombines TRBV2 with TRBJ2-7, with D possibly being TRBD1 (5 bases). Germline V gene lookup returns CDR1 SNHLY and CDR2 FYNNEI. CDR3 length equals 14 residues. The V end was cut by 3 bases, the J end by 3 bases, with 12 bases between. The CDR3 region is CASSELTVDYEQYF. DNA of the CDR3: TGTGCCAGCAGTGAGTTGACAGTTGACTACGAGCAGTACTTC. Variable domain in full (rest from reference TRBV2 and TRBJ2-7): EPEVTQTPSHQVTQMGQEVILRCVPISNHLYFYWYRQILGQKVEFLVSFYNNEISEKSEIFDDQFSVERPDGSNFTLKIRSTKLEDSAMYFCASSELTVDYEQYFGPGTRLTVT.

The genes are TRBV2 and TRBJ2-2; a possible D gene is TRBD1 (6 bases). The germline V and J ends were trimmed by 6 bases and 7 bases, with 21 bases remaining between them. Germline values: CDR1 SNHLY, CDR2 FYNNEI. The length of the CDR3 is 16 residues. CDR3 in amino acids: CASRPQQGYWGGELFF. The CDR3 DNA reads TGTGCCAGCAGGCCCCAGCAGGGGTATTGGGGCGGGGAGCTGTTTTTT.

The V call is TRBV6-6, the J call TRBJ1-3; D gene unclear. Germline values: CDR1 MNHNY, CDR2 SVGAGI (reference sequence). The CDR3 runs to 14 residues. Trimming cost V 2 bases and J 1 base, with 6 bases left between them. The CDR3 coding sequence is TGTGCCAGCAGTTACGAGACTTCTGGAAACACCATATATTTT. Protein sequence: CASSYETSGNTIYF.

The chain joins TRBV6-5 to TRBJ2-7; D is uncertain. The CDR3 runs 14 residues. Germline lookup yields CDR1 MNHEY and CDR2 SVGAGI. Trimming left V 2 bases short and J 3 bases short, with 11 bases between. The CDR3 reads CASSYEPDFYEQYF. In DNA form, the CDR3 reads TGTGCCAGCAGTTACGAACCCGACTTCTACGAGCAGTACTTC.

The chain links TRBV20-1 to TRBJ2-5; D unresolved. The germline CDR1 and CDR2 sequences are DFQATT and SNEGSKA (reference sequence). The CDR3 totals 9 residues. V was shortened by 2 bases and J by 9 bases, with 4 bases between the two germline ends. CDR3 loop: CSARRPQYF. In DNA form, the CDR3 reads TGCAGTGCTAGAAGGCCCCAGTACTTC.

This clonotype was observed at least ten times. The V and J genes are TRBV12-3 or TRBV12-4 and TRBJ1-5; D is unclear. This CDR3 has 12 amino acids. V was shortened by 6 bases and J by 1 base, with 4 bases between the two germline ends. DNA of the CDR3: TGTGCCAGCAGCCGGAGCAATCAGCCCCAGCATTTT. Translating it yields CASSRSNQPQHF.

The chain couples TRBV6-1 to TRBJ2-6; 8 bases are a match to TRBD1. Germline values: CDR1 MNHNS, CDR2 SASEGT. V lost 6 bases, J lost 0 bases, and 16 bases stayed unmatched. The CDR3 has 20 amino acids. The CDR3 is CASSSDRDSLRSSGANVLTF. CDR3 nucleotides: TGTGCCAGCAGCTCGGACAGGGACTCCCTTAGGAGCTCTGGGGCCAACGTCCTGACTTTC.

This clonotype was seen at least ten times. This chain uses TRBV15 with TRBJ1-1; D gene ambiguous. V lost 1 base and J 0 bases, leaving 9 bases between the germline ends. This CDR3 region has 15 residues. CDR1 is LNHNV, CDR2 YYDKDF, per germline (reference sequence). This CDR3 reads CATSRVGGVNTEAFF. The CDR3 DNA is TGTGCCACCAGCAGAGTGGGCGGAGTGAACACTGAAGCTTTCTTT.

This clonotype has ten or more counts. The CDR3, as DNA: TGCAGCGCAGGGACGAGGAACACTGAAGCTTTCTTT. Amino acid sequence: CSAGTRNTEAFF. V and J are TRBV29-1 and TRBJ1-1; maybe TRBD1 (5 bases). The CDR3 sequence is 12 residues long. Trimming cost V 7 bases and J 1 base, with 10 bases left between them. Germline loops: CDR1 SQVTM, CDR2 ANQGSEA.

With regard to this clonotype: Possible read error: a much larger clone is one base away. The chain couples TRBV20-1 to TRBJ1-2; TRBD1 might be the D (6 bases). In germline, CDR1 is DFQATT, CDR2 SNEGSKA (reference sequence). The CDR3 loop spans 12 amino acids. This CDR3 reads CSAPRGAYGYIF. The CDR3 DNA reads as TGCAGTGCTCCCAGGGGAGCCTATGGCTACATCTTC.

This clonotype was seen ten or more times. This chain connects TRBV9 to TRBJ1-1, with D possibly matching TRBD1 (5 bases). The V gene lost 7 bases and the J gene lost 2 bases, with 12 bases spanning the gap. This CDR3 spans 13 amino acids. Germline lookup yields CDR1 SGDLS and CDR2 YYNGEE. Here the CDR3 DNA reads TGTGCCAGCGGCAGGGATCTCAACACTGAAGCTTTCTTT. Translation gives CASGRDLNTEAFF.

This clonotype came up many times. V and J are TRBV9 and TRBJ2-6, with unresolved D. V was pared by 7 bases and J by 0 bases, with 11 bases between. The germline CDR1 and CDR2 sequences are SGDLS and YYNGEE. The CDR3 runs 15 residues. The CDR3 DNA follows: TGTGCCAGCGGGGTAGGGTCCTCTGGGGCCAACGTCCTGACTTTC. Protein product: CASGVGSSGANVLTF.

This clonotype was found many times. The chain couples TRBV29-1 to TRBJ1-2, with 7 positions matching TRBD1. The CDR3 is 13 residues long. The germline V gene has CDR1 SQVTM and CDR2 ANQGSEA. V lost 0 bases to trimming and J lost 4 bases; unmatched junction nucleotides: 2. For the CDR3, the DNA is TGCAGCGTTGAAGATCAGGGGGGCTATGGCTACACCTTC. Protein: CSVEDQGGYGYTF.

About this clonotype itself: A much bigger clone sits one base away, suggesting this may be a read error. CDR3 bases: TGTGCCAGCGCACTCTTCAATAACAATCAGCCCCAGCATTTT. Amino acid sequence: CASALFNNNQPQHF. This chain uses TRBV27 with TRBJ1-5; D gene unclear. Germline V gene lookup returns CDR1 MNHEY and CDR2 SMNVEV (reference sequence). The V end was cut by 8 bases, the J end by 3 bases, with 14 bases between. The CDR3 contains 14 residues.

This clonotype was seen a handful of times. This chain links TRBV2 with TRBJ1-1, with D possibly matching TRBD1 (6 bases). Trimming took 6 bases from V and 4 from J, leaving 18 bases between them. The CDR3 is made up of 15 amino acids. CDR1 SNHLY and CDR2 FYNNEI come from the germline V gene. CDR3 sequence: CASSQDSGVGTEAFF. In nucleotides, the CDR3 is TGTGCCAGCAGCCAAGATTCAGGGGTCGGCACTGAAGCTTTCTTT.

The V gene is TRBV10-3, the J gene TRBJ1-1; D remains ambiguous. In germline, CDR1 is ENHRY, CDR2 SYGVKD. CDR3 length: 13 amino acids. V was trimmed by 10 bases and J by 6 bases, leaving 18 bases between them. The CDR3: CATGGVGIAEAFF. The CDR3 DNA reads as TGTGCCACTGGCGGGGTAGGAATTGCTGAAGCTTTCTTT.

The chain couples TRBV12-3 or TRBV12-4 to TRBJ1-5; tentatively, D is TRBD1 (6 bases). Trimming stripped 4 bases from V and 6 bases from J, with 16 bases between. This CDR3 has 15 amino acids. The CDR3 DNA is TGTGCCAGCAGTTCCTCCGGGGGGCGCCTTCAGCCCCAGCATTTT. The encoded protein is CASSSSGGRLQPQHF.

The chain joins TRBV15 to TRBJ1-5; 7 nucleotides match TRBD1. Per the germline V gene, CDR1 is LNHNV and CDR2 is YYDKDF (reference sequence). The CDR3 runs 16 residues. J lost 3 bases, V lost 3 bases, and 8 bases had no gene match. In DNA, the CDR3 is TGTGCCACCAGCAGCCACAGGGGAGGGATCAATCAGCCCCAGCATTTT. Amino acids: CATSSHRGGINQPQHF.

On this clonotype itself: A much larger clone differs by one base, so this may be a read error. The chain combines TRBV29-1 with TRBJ2-2; a weak D match, TRBD2 (5 bases). The CDR3 has 13 amino acids. CDR1 is SQVTM and CDR2 is ANQGSEA in the germline V gene. The CDR3, as DNA: TGCAGCGTTGAGCAGGAGTACACCGGGGAGCTGCTTTTT. Protein: CSVEQEYTGELLF.

This clonotype was seen at least ten times. The genes are TRBV15 and TRBJ1-5; D is possibly TRBD1 (5 bases). The CDR3 spans 16 residues. Germline CDR1 LNHNV, CDR2 YYDKDF (reference sequence). V lost 3 bases and J 0 bases, leaving 12 bases between the germline ends. The chain's CDR3 is CATSRTETFSNQPQHF. The CDR3 nucleotides are TGTGCCACCAGCAGGACAGAGACGTTTAGCAATCAGCCCCAGCATTTT.

This clonotype has at least ten counts. The gene calls are TRBV20-1 and TRBJ1-6, with 11 bases aligning to TRBD1. The CDR3 is 14 residues long. Per germline, CDR1 DFQATT and CDR2 SNEGSKA (reference sequence). The trim removed 6 bases at V and 8 bases at J, leaving 6 bases unmatched. CDR3 coding DNA: TGCAGTGCCTTAAGGGGACAGGGGGATTCACCCCTCCACTTT. Protein product: CSALRGQGDSPLHF.

This clonotype was counted many times. The V call is TRBV7-2, the J call TRBJ2-7; 10 nucleotides line up with TRBD1. Per germline, CDR1 SGHTA and CDR2 FQGNSA. With V trimmed by 1 base and J by 6 bases, 3 bases remained unmatched. The CDR3 loop spans 14 amino acids. DNA for the CDR3: TGTGCCAGCAGCTTAGGGGGACAGGGGACCGAGCAGTACTTC. Translation: CASSLGGQGTEQYF.

The V and J genes are TRBV4-1 and TRBJ2-7; D is undetermined. This CDR3 contains 14 residues. With 0 bases removed from V and 3 bases from J, the gap between germline ends came to 9 bases. Germline loops: CDR1 MGHRA, CDR2 YSYEKL. Written as DNA, the CDR3 is TGCGCCAGCAGCCAAGATCGCTTCGGCTACGAGCAGTACTTC. Amino acid sequence: CASSQDRFGYEQYF.

The chain couples TRBV4-1 to TRBJ1-1, with TRBD1 identical over 8 bases. The CDR3 runs 15 residues. V gave up 1 base and J gave up 5 bases; unmatched junction bases: 6. Germline CDR1 reads MGHRA; CDR2 reads YSYEKL. The CDR3 loop reads CASSQGQGSGTEAFF. The CDR3 bases are TGCGCCAGCAGCCAAGGACAGGGGAGTGGTACTGAAGCTTTCTTT.

The chain combines TRBV12-3 or TRBV12-4 with TRBJ2-5; the D gene is possibly TRBD1 (6 bases). V gave up 5 bases and J gave up 1 base, with 14 bases separating them. CDR3 length: 15 residues. CDR3 in DNA: TGTGCCAGCAGTGCCTCCGGGACACTCCAAGAGACCCAGTACTTC. Amino acid sequence: CASSASGTLQETQYF.

The V and J genes are TRBV7-3 and TRBJ2-2, with TRBD2 as a possible D gene (5 bases). V dropped 4 bases and J dropped 4 bases, with 10 bases sitting between them. Germline CDR1 SGHTA, CDR2 FQGTGA. The CDR3 consists of 14 residues. CDR3 residues: CASSSRGSTGELFF. CDR3 coding DNA: TGTGCCAGCAGCTCGAGAGGGTCCACCGGGGAGCTGTTTTTT.